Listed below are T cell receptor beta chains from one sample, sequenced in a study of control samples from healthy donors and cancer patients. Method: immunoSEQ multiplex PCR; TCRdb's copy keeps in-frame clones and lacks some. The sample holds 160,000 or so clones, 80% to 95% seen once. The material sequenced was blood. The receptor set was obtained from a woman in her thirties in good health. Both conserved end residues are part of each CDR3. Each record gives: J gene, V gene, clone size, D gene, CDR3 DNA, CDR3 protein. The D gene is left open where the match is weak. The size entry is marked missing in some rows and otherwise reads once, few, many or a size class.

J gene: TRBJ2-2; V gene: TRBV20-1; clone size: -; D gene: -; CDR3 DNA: TGCAGTGCACTGGAGTCCGGGGAGCTGTTTTTT; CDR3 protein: CSALESGELFF
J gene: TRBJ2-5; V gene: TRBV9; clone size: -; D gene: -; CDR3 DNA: TGTGCCAGCAGCGTAGGTGAGGGAATCCTAAAGACCCAGTACTTC; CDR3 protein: CASSVGEGILKTQYF
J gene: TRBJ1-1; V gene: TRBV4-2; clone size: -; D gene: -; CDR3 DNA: TGTGCCAGCAGCCAACTTCCGGGGGAAGGGACTGAAGCTTTCTTT; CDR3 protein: CASSQLPGEGTEAFF
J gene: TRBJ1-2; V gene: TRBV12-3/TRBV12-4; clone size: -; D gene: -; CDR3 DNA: TGTGCCAGCAGTTTCGGGGCGGGGGGTGGCTACACCTTC; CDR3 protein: CASSFGAGGGYTF
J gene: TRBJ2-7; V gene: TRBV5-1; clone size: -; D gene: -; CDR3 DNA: TGCGCCAGCAGCGTCCCGGGAGAGGCCTACGAGCAGTACTTC; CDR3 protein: CASSVPGEAYEQYF
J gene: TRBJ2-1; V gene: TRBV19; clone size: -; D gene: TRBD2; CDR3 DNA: TGTGCCAGTAGAAGCCTCACTAGCGGGAGGGTTCCTGAGCAGTTCTTC; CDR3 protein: CASRSLTSGRVPEQFF
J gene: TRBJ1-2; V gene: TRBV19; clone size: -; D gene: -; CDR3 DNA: TGTGCCAGTAGTATGGGGATCTATGGCTACACCTTC; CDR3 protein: CASSMGIYGYTF
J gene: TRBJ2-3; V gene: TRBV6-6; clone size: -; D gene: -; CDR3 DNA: TGTGCCAGCAGTCCCTTGTGGGGGAGTTTTTCATCGGATACGCAGTATTTT; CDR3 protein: CASSPLWGSFSSDTQYF
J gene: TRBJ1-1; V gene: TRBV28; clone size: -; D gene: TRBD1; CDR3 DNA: TGTGCCAGCAGTAGGGGGACAGTGAACACTGAAGCTTTCTTT; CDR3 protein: CASSRGTVNTEAFF
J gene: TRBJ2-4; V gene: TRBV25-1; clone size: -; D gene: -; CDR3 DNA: TGTGCCAGCAGGGCCGGGGTCGAGGTGGGAATTCAGTACTTC; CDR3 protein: CASRAGVEVGIQYF
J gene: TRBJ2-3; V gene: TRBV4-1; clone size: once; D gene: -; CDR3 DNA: TGCGCCAGCAGCCAAGATGATACGCAGTATTTT; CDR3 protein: CASSQDDTQYF
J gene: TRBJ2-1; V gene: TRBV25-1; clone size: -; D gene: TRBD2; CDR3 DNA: TGTGCCAGCAGTGAGTGGACTAGCGGGAGTCTACCCTACAATGAGCAGTTCTTC; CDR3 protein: CASSEWTSGSLPYNEQFF
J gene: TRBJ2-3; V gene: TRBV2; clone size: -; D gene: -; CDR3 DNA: TGTGCCAGCAGTGAAGGGGTCCTCACAGATACGCAGTATTTT; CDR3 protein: CASSEGVLTDTQYF
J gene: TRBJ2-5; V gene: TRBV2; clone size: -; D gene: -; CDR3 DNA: TGTGCCAGCAGTAGGGGACTCCTGTACCAAGAGACCCAGTACTTC; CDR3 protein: CASSRGLLYQETQYF
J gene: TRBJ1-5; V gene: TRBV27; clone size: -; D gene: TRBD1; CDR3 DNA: TGTGCCAGCAAAGGAACAGGGGGTCAGCCCCAGCATTTT; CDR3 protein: CASKGTGGQPQHF
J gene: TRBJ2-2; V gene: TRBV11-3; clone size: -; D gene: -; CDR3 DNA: TGTGCCAGCAGCTTACTTCTTACCGGGGAGCTGTTTTTT; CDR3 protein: CASSLLLTGELFF
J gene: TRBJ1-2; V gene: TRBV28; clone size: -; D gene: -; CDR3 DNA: TGTGCCAGCATGGCGGTTCGGGGCTACACCTTC; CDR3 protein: CASMAVRGYTF
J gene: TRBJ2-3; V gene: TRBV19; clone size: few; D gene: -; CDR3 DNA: TGTGCCAGTACCAAAATAACGGGTGGAAGCACAGATACGCAGTATTTT; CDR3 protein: CASTKITGGSTDTQYF
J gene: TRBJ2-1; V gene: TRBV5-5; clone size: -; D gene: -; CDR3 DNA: TGTGCCAGCAGCTTGGCTGCTCAAAATGAGCAGTTCTTC; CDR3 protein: CASSLAAQNEQFF
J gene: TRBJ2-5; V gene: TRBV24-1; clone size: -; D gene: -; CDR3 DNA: TGTGCCACCAGTGATTTGCCGCGGAAGGCAGGACACCAAGAGACCCAGTACTTC; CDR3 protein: CATSDLPRKAGHQETQYF
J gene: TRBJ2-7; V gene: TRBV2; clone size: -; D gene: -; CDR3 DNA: TGTGCCAGCAGGGAGGGTACCCTGGACGGCCCCCCCTACGAGCAGTACTTC; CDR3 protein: CASREGTLDGPPYEQYF
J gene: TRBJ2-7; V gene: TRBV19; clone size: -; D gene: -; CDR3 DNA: TGTGCCAGTAGTGTCATGGGCAGCGCCTACGAGCAGTACTTC; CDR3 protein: CASSVMGSAYEQYF
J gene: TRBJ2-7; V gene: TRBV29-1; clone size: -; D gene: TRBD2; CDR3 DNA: TGCAGCGTGCGATCTAGCGGCTCTTCCTACGAGCAGTACTTC; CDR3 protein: CSVRSSGSSYEQYF
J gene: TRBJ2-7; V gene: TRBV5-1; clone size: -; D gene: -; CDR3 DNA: TGCGCCAGCAGCCGGGACACTTACGAGCAGTACTTC; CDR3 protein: CASSRDTYEQYF
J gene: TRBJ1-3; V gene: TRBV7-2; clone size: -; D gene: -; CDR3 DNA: TGTGCCAGCAGCTTAGTCCCCCCCACCGGAATGGTTGGGAACACCATATATTTT; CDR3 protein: CASSLVPPTGMVGNTIYF
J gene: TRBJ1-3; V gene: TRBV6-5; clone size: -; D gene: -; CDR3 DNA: TGTGCCAGCGCCGGAGGGGGAAACACCATATATTTT; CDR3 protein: CASAGGGNTIYF
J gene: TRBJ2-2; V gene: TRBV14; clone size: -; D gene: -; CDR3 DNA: TGTGCCAGCAGCCAAGGGCAGGATCAGTCACAGGCCGGGGAGCTGTTTTTT; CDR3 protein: CASSQGQDQSQAGELFF
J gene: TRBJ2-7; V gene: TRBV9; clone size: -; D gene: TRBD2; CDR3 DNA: TGTGCCAGCAGCCGGACTAGCGGGGGGGTACGGCAGTACTTC; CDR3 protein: CASSRTSGGVRQYF
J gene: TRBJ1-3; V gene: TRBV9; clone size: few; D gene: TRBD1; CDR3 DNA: TGTGCCAGCAGCGTTGCGGGACAGCCTGGAAACACCATATATTTT; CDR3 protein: CASSVAGQPGNTIYF
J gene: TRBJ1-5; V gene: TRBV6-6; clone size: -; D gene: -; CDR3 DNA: TGTGCCAGCAGTTTAGCGGGCGACGGCAATCAGCCCCAGCATTTT; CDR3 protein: CASSLAGDGNQPQHF
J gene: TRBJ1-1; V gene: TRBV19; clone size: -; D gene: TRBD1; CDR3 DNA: TGTGCCAGTAGTTCTTACAGGGGGCCCACTATGAACACTGAAGCTTTCTTT; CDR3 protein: CASSSYRGPTMNTEAFF
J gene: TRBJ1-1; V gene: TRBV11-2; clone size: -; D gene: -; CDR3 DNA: TGTGCCAGCAGCTATACGGGGCGGACTGAAGCTTTCTTT; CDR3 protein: CASSYTGRTEAFF
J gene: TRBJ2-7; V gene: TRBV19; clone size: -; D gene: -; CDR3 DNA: TGTGCCAGTAGTATTTGGGACAAAGACTACGAGCAGTACTTC; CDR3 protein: CASSIWDKDYEQYF
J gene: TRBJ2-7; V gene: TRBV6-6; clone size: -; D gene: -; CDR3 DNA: TGTGCCAGCAGTTTGGGCGGGGCCTCCCCCGGGGGCGAGCAGTACTTC; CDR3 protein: CASSLGGASPGGEQYF
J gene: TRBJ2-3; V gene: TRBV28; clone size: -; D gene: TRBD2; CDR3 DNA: TGTGCCAGCACTAGCGGGAGTTTTGATACGCAGTATTTT; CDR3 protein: CASTSGSFDTQYF
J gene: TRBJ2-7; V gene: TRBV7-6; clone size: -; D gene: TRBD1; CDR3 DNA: TGTGCCAGCAGCTTAGAGTTCGGACAGGGGACTCCCTACGAGCAGTACTTC; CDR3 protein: CASSLEFGQGTPYEQYF
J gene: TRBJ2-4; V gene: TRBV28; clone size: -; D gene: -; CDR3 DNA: TGTGCCAGCACCTTGGGGCTAGCCAAAAACATTCAGTACTTC; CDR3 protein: CASTLGLAKNIQYF
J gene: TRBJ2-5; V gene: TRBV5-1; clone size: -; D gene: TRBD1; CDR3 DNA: TGCGCCAGCGGGCAGGGGGCGCGGGAGACCCAGTACTTC; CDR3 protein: CASGQGARETQYF
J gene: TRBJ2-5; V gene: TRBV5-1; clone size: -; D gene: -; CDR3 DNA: TGCGCCAGCAGCTTGGCCCCAGGGGTTGCAGAGACCCAGTACTTC; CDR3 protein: CASSLAPGVAETQYF
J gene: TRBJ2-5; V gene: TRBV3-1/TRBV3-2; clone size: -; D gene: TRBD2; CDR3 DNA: TGTGCCAGCAGCCAAGATGGACTAGCGGGAGATATATACGGGGAGACCCAGTACTTC; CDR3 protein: CASSQDGLAGDIYGETQYF
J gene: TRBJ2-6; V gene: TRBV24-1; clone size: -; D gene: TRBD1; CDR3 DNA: TGTGCCACCAGTGAATCCTTTACAGGGGCTGGGGCCAACGTCCTGACTTTC; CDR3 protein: CATSESFTGAGANVLTF
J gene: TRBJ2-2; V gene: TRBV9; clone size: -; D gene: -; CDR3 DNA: TGTGCCAGCAGCGTAGAAGGAGGGAGGACCGGGGAGCTGTTTTTT; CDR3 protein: CASSVEGGRTGELFF
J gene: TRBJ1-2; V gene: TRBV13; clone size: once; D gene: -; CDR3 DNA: TGTGCCAGCAGCTTCCGACGGAATGGCTACACCTTC; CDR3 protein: CASSFRRNGYTF
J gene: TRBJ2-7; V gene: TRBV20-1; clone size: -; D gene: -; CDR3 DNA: TGCAGTGCTAGTCTAAGCGTCGCCTACGAGCAGTACTTC; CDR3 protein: CSASLSVAYEQYF
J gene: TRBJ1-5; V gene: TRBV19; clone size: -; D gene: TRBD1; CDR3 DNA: TGTGCCAGTAGGCAAGTAACAGGGGGAAATCAGCCCCAGCATTTT; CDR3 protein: CASRQVTGGNQPQHF
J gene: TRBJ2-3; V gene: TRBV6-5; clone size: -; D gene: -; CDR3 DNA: TGTGCCAGCAGACAAACAAGGGTAGACACAGATACGCAGTATTTT; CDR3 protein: CASRQTRVDTDTQYF
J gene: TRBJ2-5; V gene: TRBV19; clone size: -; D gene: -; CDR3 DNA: TGTGCCAGTAGCCCCGGGGGCGTCCTAGCGGCTCGGGAGACCCAGTACTTC; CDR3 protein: CASSPGGVLAARETQYF
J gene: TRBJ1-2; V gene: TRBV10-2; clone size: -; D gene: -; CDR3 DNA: TGCGCCAGCAGTGAGTCGCCAGGCCCCGCGGCTAACTATGGCTACACCTTC; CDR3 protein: CASSESPGPAANYGYTF
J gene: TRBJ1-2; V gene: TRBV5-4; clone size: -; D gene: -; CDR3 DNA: TGTGCCAGCAGCTTGATATGGGGGGCGGACGGCTACACCTTC; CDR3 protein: CASSLIWGADGYTF
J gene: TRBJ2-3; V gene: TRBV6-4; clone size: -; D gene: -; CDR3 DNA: TGTGCCAGCAGTCGAGGGCGGGACACAGATACGCAGTATTTT; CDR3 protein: CASSRGRDTDTQYF
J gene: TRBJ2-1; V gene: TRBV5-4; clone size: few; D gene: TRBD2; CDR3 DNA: TGTGCCAGCAGCTTGGAGACTAGCGGGAGAAATGAGCAGTTCTTC; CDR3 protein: CASSLETSGRNEQFF
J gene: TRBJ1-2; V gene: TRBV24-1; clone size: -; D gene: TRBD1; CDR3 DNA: TGTGCCACCAGTGGCCAGGGACAGGTCTATGGCTACACCTTC; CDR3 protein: CATSGQGQVYGYTF